This T cell receptor (beta chain) was captured in a study of blood T cell repertoires in COVID-19. Points on this clone: The junction departs from germline at one end; a sequencing error may be responsible.

This CDR3 contains 16 residues. Germline loops: CDR1 SGHRS, CDR2 YFSETQ. Recruitment covered roughly 24 US areas and drew participants whose ages spanned roughly 18 to 100 years. In the original workflow: Reference gene primer amplification yielded estimated nucleated cell counts. Some clones are missing from TCRdb's copy, which holds only in-frame ones; the method was immunoSEQ multiplex PCR. The V and J calls and clone size come from that table; D and trimming were worked out from the DNA. Among 250,000 to 400,000 clones listed, roughly 86% were seen once. The source material was PBMCs or T cells enriched from blood (not recorded which). This TCR derives from a woman aged 30 to 39 who had recovered from COVID-19. The chain carries TRBV5-1 and TRBJ2-7; 13 nucleotides line up with TRBD2. The CDR3: CASSLSYGTSGDRIHF. The CDR3 nucleotides read TGCGCCAGCAGCTTGTCTTACGGGACTAGCGGGGACCGCATCCACTTC.